This TCR beta chain was retrieved from a study of early stage breast cancer tumors. Study outcomes and limitations: Comparing each tissue with blood distinguished tumor from normal in 14 of 16 patients.

Of note for this clone: Its specificity is unknown.

CDR3 length: 15 amino acids. The V segment lost 5 bases and the J segment 6 bases; nucleotides outside the gene matches: 12. Germline V gives CDR1 SGHRS, CDR2 YFSETQ. Using immunoSEQ multiplex PCR, the repertoire was profiled, and TCRdb retains in-frame clones only, with some absent. The sample has approximately 39,000 clones, 74% seen once. This receptor was identified in a person aged 60 to 70 with breast cancer. Sequencing was carried out using blood. This sequence joins TRBV5-1 and TRBJ2-7; 9 bases line up with TRBD1. The CDR3 spells CASRTGTGLVGEQYF. In DNA, the CDR3 is TGCGCCAGCAGAACCGGGACAGGGTTAGTGGGCGAGCAGTACTTC.